This TCR beta chain was profiled in a study of cytomegalovirus exposure and HLA in healthy donors. This clone was found a few times. Its antigen is unknown. The study, taken as a whole, reports: The number of N-insertions in an Asian-associated ancestry cluster was reportedly below the 666-donor mean in a later analysis.

V lost 1 base and J lost 5; bases outside the gene matches: 10. This CDR3 has 16 amino acids. CDR1 and CDR2 (germline): LNHNV, YYDKDF (reference sequence). The PCR used 60 Vbeta and 13 Jbeta primers. The data were produced by immunoSEQ multiplex PCR, yet TCRdb's version contains in-frame clones alone and is incomplete. The sample holds 110,000 or so clones, 7% to 9.5% seen once. This sequence was found in a woman aged 40 to 50 in good health and CMV-seropositive. The source material was PBMCs. The chain employs TRBV15 and TRBJ2-5; the match to TRBD1 covers 7 bases. The CDR3 DNA follows: TGTGCCACCAGCAGAGGACGACAGGGTGACGGGGAGACCCAGTACTTC. It yields the protein CATSRGRQGDGETQYF.